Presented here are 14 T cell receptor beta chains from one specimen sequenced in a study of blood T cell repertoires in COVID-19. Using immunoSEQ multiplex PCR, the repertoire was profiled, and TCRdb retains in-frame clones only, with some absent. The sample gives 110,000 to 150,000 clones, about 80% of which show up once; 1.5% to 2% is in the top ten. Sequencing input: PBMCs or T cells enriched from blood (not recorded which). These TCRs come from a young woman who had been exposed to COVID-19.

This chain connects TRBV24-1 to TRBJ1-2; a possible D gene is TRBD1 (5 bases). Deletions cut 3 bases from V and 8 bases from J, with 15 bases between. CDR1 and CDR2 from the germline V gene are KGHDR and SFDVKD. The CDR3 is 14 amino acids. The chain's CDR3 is CATSDPGMGPGYTF. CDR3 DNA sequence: TGTGCCACCAGTGATCCAGGGATGGGGCCCGGCTACACCTTC.

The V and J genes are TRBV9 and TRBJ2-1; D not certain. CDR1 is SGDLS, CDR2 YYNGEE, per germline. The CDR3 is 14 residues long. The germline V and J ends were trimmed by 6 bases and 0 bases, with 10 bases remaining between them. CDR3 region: CASTFFSSYNEQFF. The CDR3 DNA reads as TGTGCCAGCACCTTTTTTAGCTCCTACAATGAGCAGTTCTTC.

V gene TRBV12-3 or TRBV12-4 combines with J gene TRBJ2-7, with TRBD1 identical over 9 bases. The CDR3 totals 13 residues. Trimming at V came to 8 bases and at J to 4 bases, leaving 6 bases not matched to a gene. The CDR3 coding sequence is TGTGCCAGCGGACGGGACAGGGAGTACGAGCAGTACTTC. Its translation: CASGRDREYEQYF.

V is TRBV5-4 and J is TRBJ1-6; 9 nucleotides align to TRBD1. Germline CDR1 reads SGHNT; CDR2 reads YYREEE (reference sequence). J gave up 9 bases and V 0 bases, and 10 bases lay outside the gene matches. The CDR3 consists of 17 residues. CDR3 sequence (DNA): TGTGCCAGCAGCTTGGGGACGGGACAGGGAGATCGTTCACCCCTCCACTTT. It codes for CASSLGTGQGDRSPLHF. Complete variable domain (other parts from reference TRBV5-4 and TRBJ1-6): ETGVTQSPTHLIKTRGQQVTLRCSSQSGHNTVSWYQQALGQGPQFIFQYYREEENGRGNFPPRFSGLQFPNYSSELNVNALELDDSALYLCASSLGTGQGDRSPLHFGNGTRLTVT.

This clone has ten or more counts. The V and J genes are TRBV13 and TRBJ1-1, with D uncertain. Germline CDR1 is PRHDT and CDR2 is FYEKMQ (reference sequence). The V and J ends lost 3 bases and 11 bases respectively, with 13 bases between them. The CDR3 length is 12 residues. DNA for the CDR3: TGTGCCAGCAGCTTTCGGGAGGGTCGGGCTTTCTTT. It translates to CASSFREGRAFF.

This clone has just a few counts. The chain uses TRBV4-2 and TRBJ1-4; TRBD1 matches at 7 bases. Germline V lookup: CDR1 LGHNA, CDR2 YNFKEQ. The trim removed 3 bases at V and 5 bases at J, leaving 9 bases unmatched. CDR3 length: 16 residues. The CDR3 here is CASSQLQGKRNEKLFF. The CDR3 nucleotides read TGTGCCAGCAGCCAGTTACAGGGGAAGAGGAATGAAAAACTGTTTTTT.

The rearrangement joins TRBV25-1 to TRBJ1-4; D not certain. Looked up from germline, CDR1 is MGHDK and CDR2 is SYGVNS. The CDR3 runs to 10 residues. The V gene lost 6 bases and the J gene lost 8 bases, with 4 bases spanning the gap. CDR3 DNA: TGTGCCAGCAGAGCGGAAAAACTGTTTTTT. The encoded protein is CASRAEKLFF.

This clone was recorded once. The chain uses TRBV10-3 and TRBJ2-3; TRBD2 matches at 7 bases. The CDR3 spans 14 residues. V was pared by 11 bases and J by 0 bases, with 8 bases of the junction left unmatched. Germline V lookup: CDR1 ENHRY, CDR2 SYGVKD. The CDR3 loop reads CASRRAGSTDTQYF. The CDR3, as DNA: TGTGCCTCCCGCCGAGCGGGAAGCACAGATACGCAGTATTTT.

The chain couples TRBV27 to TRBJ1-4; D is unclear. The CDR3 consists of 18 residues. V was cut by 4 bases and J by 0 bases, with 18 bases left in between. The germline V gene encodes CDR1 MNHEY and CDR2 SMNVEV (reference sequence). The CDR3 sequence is CASSYIVPGLATNEKLFF. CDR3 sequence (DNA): TGTGCCAGCAGTTATATCGTGCCAGGCCTTGCAACTAATGAAAAACTGTTTTTT. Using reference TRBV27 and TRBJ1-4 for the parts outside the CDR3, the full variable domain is EAQVTQNPRYLITVTGKKLTVTCSQNMNHEYMSWYRQDPGLGLRQIYYSMNVEVTDKGDVPEGYKVSRKEKRNFPLILESPSPNQTSLYFCASSYIVPGLATNEKLFFGSGTQLSVL.

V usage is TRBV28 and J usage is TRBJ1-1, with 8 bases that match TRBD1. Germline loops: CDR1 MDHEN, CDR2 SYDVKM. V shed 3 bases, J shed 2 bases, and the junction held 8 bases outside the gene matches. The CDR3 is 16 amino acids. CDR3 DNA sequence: TGTGCCAGCAGTTTCTTTTCAGGGGGCTTTAACACTGAAGCTTTCTTT. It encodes CASSFFSGGFNTEAFF. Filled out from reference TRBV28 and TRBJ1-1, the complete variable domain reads DVKVTQSSRYLVKRTGEKVFLECVQDMDHENMFWYRQDPGLGLRLIYFSYDVKMKEKGDIPEGYSVSREKKERFSLILESASTNQTSMYLCASSFFSGGFNTEAFFGQGTRLTVV.

DNA for the CDR3: TGTGCCAGCAGCGAGACAGGGAATGGTGAAAAACTGTTTTTT. Translating it yields CASSETGNGEKLFF. The chain recombines TRBV7-2 with TRBJ1-4; 7 nucleotides align to TRBD1. Germline V lookup: CDR1 SGHTA, CDR2 FQGNSA. J lost 7 bases, V lost 5 bases, and 7 bases had no gene match. This CDR3 spans 14 amino acids.

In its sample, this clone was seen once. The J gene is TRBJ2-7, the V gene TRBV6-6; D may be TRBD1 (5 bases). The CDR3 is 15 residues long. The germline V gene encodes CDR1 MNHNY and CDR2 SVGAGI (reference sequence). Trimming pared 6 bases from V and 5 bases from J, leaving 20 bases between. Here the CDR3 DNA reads TGTGCCAGCAGGCCTACAGGTTATATCCTGCACGAGCAGTACTTC. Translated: CASRPTGYILHEQYF.

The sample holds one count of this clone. This CDR3 is CASSSYSQSATNEKLFF. Written as DNA, the CDR3 is TGTGCCAGCAGTTCCTACTCACAGTCAGCAACTAATGAAAAACTGTTTTTT. The chain joins TRBV27 to TRBJ1-4; D is undetermined. The CDR3 has 17 amino acids. CDR1 is MNHEY, CDR2 SMNVEV, per germline (reference sequence). Trimming stripped 4 bases from V and 0 bases from J, with 15 bases between.

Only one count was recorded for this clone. In DNA, the CDR3 is TGTGCCAGCAGCTACACTAATGAAAAACTGTTTTTT. Protein sequence: CASSYTNEKLFF. This chain joins TRBV12-3 or TRBV12-4 and TRBJ1-4; no clear D gene. CDR3 size: 12 residues. Trimming cost V 6 bases and J 2 bases, with 4 bases left between them.